The next 30 T cell receptor beta chains were all read from a single sample in a study of yellow fever vaccine responses in identical twins. TCRdb re-called the RT-PCR reads with MiXCR, one entry per CDR3 protein. The sample records 13,000 or so distinct CDR3 sequences, around four fifths being singletons. The sequences come from T cells from blood (PBMCs), unsorted or a sorted subset (not recorded which), collected before or after yellow fever vaccination (not recorded which). All receptors derive from a woman aged 18-35 years who received the yellow fever vaccine.

The gene calls are TRBV11-3 and TRBJ2-7; D unclear. This CDR3 has 13 residues. CDR1 and CDR2 from the germline V gene are SGHNT and YENEEA. V was pared by 5 bases and J by 6 bases, with 14 bases between. The CDR3, as DNA: TGTGCCAGCAGCCCCGCCGGCATCTTCGAGCAGTACTTC. Encoded protein: CASSPAGIFEQYF.

CDR3 protein: CASSAGRANTGELFF. The CDR3 DNA reads as TGTGCCAGCAGCGCGGGACGTGCGAACACCGGGGAGCTGTTTTTT. The V and J genes are TRBV5-4 and TRBJ2-2, with D possibly matching TRBD2 (6 bases). There are 15 residues in the CDR3. Trimming cost V 4 bases and J 0 bases, with 10 bases left between them. Germline V gives CDR1 SGHNT, CDR2 YYREEE (reference sequence).

The chain links TRBV2 to TRBJ2-3, with 11 bases aligning to TRBD2. V lost 7 bases to trimming and J lost 2 bases; unmatched junction nucleotides: 5. There are 15 residues in the CDR3. The germline gives CDR1 SNHLY, CDR2 FYNNEI. CDR3 DNA sequence: TGTGCCAGCATAGAACTAGCGGGGGACACAGATACGCAGTATTTT. Encoded protein: CASIELAGDTDTQYF.

The rearrangement uses TRBV29-1 and TRBJ2-1; D possibly uses TRBD1 or TRBD2 (6 bases each). The CDR3 length is 15 residues. Trimming pared 4 bases from V and 5 bases from J, leaving 18 bases between. Germline CDR1 reads SQVTM; CDR2 reads ANQGSEA. This CDR3 is CSVGGAKGIHNEQFF. The DNA for the CDR3 is TGCAGCGTTGGGGGGGCGAAGGGAATCCACAATGAGCAGTTCTTC.

This chain connects TRBV7-6 to TRBJ2-5; 10 bases agree with TRBD2. The CDR3 has 16 residues. The ends lost 3 bases at V and 2 bases at J; junction bases unmatched: 6. Germline CDR1 SGHVS, CDR2 FNYEAQ. The CDR3: CASSFALSGGQETQYF. The CDR3 coding sequence is TGTGCCAGCAGCTTTGCGCTTAGCGGGGGGCAAGAGACCCAGTACTTC.

The V call is TRBV10-1, the J call TRBJ2-7; D gene uncertain. V lost 2 bases, J lost 0 bases, and 2 bases lay in between. The CDR3 runs to 12 residues. Germline CDR1 reads WNHNN; CDR2 reads SYGVQD (reference sequence). The CDR3 coding sequence is TGCGCCAGCAGTGAGGGCTCCTACGAGCAGTACTTC. This encodes CASSEGSYEQYF.

This clonotype appeared a single time. The chain combines TRBV7-2 with TRBJ2-5; a possible D gene is TRBD2 (6 bases). Germline CDR1 is SGHTA and CDR2 is FQGNSA. CDR3 length: 16 amino acids. Deletions cut 1 base from V and 2 bases from J, with 14 bases between. The CDR3 sequence is CASSLGDSLQQETQYF. In DNA, the CDR3 is TGTGCCAGCAGCTTAGGGGACTCCTTACAACAAGAGACCCAGTACTTC.

CDR3 coding DNA: TGTGCCAGCGCCACGACAGGAAGCTACGAGCAGTACTTC. Its protein is CASATTGSYEQYF. This chain connects TRBV19 to TRBJ2-7; D possibly corresponds to TRBD1 (6 bases). The CDR3 extends over 13 amino acids. V was clipped by 9 bases and J by 3 bases, with 15 bases between them. Germline V lookup: CDR1 LNHDA, CDR2 SQIVND (reference sequence).

This chain links TRBV28 with TRBJ2-7; D gene ambiguous. The CDR3 sequence is 13 residues long. Between the trimmed V and J ends, which lost 4 bases and 2 bases, there was a span of 9 bases. CDR1 is MDHEN and CDR2 is SYDVKM in the germline V gene. CDR3 residues: CASSSIRAYEQYF. In DNA, the CDR3 is TGTGCCAGCAGTTCAATCAGAGCCTACGAGCAGTACTTC.

V and J are TRBV20-1 and TRBJ1-3, with 8 bases matching TRBD1. V trimming: 0 bases; J trimming: 6 bases; junction bases outside the gene matches: 10. This CDR3 has 16 amino acids. CDR1 is DFQATT, CDR2 SNEGSKA, per germline (reference sequence). CDR3 in amino acids: CSARDWSGTGTNTIYF. The CDR3 DNA follows: TGCAGTGCTAGAGATTGGTCCGGGACAGGTACAAACACCATATATTTT.

This rearrangement joins TRBV9 to TRBJ2-1, with 8 bases identical to TRBD1. Germline V gene lookup returns CDR1 SGDLS and CDR2 YYNGEE. The CDR3 is 13 amino acids. V gave up 6 bases and J gave up 6 bases; unmatched junction bases: 5. The CDR3 DNA is TGTGCCAGCAACAGGGGGACAATCAATGAGCAGTTCTTC. Encoded protein: CASNRGTINEQFF.

This clonotype was detected once. This chain joins TRBV4-1 and TRBJ2-5; 7 bases match TRBD1. CDR1 MGHRA and CDR2 YSYEKL come from the germline V gene. V lost 4 bases, J lost 5 bases, and 10 bases stayed unmatched. CDR3 size: 15 residues. The CDR3 reads CASSLGRQGPETQYF. The CDR3 DNA sequence: TGCGCCAGCAGCCTAGGTCGACAGGGACCTGAGACCCAGTACTTC.

The chain uses TRBV11-1 and TRBJ2-7; weak D call: TRBD1 (6 bases). Per the germline V gene, CDR1 is SGHAT and CDR2 is FQDESV (reference sequence). This CDR3 spans 16 amino acids. Trimming took 3 bases from V and 3 from J, leaving 18 bases between them. CDR3 protein: CASSLVTQGDHYEQYF. The CDR3 nucleotides read TGTGCCAGCAGCTTGGTCACACAGGGTGATCACTACGAGCAGTACTTC.

The V call is TRBV2, the J call TRBJ2-2; D remains unclear. CDR1 and CDR2 (germline): SNHLY, FYNNEI. This CDR3 has 17 residues. Trimming took 4 bases from V and 5 from J, leaving 20 bases between them. The CDR3 nucleotides are TGTGCCAGCAGTGTGGGTCCCCTAACGTATTTGACCGGGGAGCTGTTTTTT. It encodes CASSVGPLTYLTGELFF.

CDR3 amino acids: CASSTRLVPDTQYF. In nucleotides, the CDR3 is TGTGCCAGCAGTACCCGACTAGTCCCAGATACGCAGTATTTT. This chain connects TRBV6-2 or TRBV6-3 to TRBJ2-3; D is possibly TRBD2 (6 bases). V lost 5 bases, J lost 4 bases, and 13 bases lay in between. Per the germline V gene, CDR1 is MNHEY and CDR2 is SVGEGT. There are 14 residues in the CDR3.

The chain employs TRBV7-9 and TRBJ1-5, with D hard to call. Between the trimmed V and J ends, which lost 6 bases and 9 bases, there was a span of 12 bases. In germline, CDR1 is SEHNR, CDR2 FQNEAQ (reference sequence). CDR3 length: 12 amino acids. The DNA for the CDR3 is TGTGCCAGCAGTCTAATGATAGGGCCCCAGCATTTT. Protein: CASSLMIGPQHF.

This clonotype was counted between two and nine times. The rearrangement uses TRBV12-3 or TRBV12-4 and TRBJ2-2; the D is unclear. There are 13 residues in the CDR3. Trimming removed 4 bases at V and 6 bases at J, with 9 bases between. Here the CDR3 DNA reads TGTGCCAGCAGTTGGGGTGTGGCCGGGGAGCTGTTTTTT. Translation gives CASSWGVAGELFF.

This rearrangement joins TRBV19 to TRBJ2-5; D possibly matches TRBD1 or TRBD2 (5 bases each). Trimming removed 7 bases at V and 5 bases at J, with 11 bases between. The CDR3 is made up of 12 amino acids. Germline V gene data show CDR1 as LNHDA and CDR2 as SQIVND (reference sequence). CDR3: CASTARDETQYF. CDR3 DNA: TGTGCCAGTACCGCGAGGGACGAGACCCAGTACTTC.

The chain uses TRBV12-3 or TRBV12-4 and TRBJ2-5; no clear D gene. V was pared by 6 bases and J by 7 bases, with 9 bases between. The CDR3 covers 11 residues. The CDR3 loop reads CASSDFGTQYF. The CDR3 region has the DNA TGTGCCAGCAGCGACTTTGGGACCCAGTACTTC.

V and J are TRBV20-1 and TRBJ2-5; perhaps TRBD2 as D (6 bases). The germline V gene encodes CDR1 DFQATT and CDR2 SNEGSKA (reference sequence). V was shortened by 3 bases and J by 0 bases, with 8 bases between the two germline ends. This CDR3 is built from 13 residues. The CDR3 nucleotides are TGCAGTGCTAGGACTAGGTACCAAGAGACCCAGTACTTC. Protein product: CSARTRYQETQYF.

V usage is TRBV4-3 and J usage is TRBJ2-7; a weak D match, TRBD1 (6 bases). CDR1 and CDR2 (germline): LGHNA, YSLEER. V shed 0 bases and J shed 4 bases, with 13 bases lying between them. There are 15 residues in the CDR3. The CDR3 nucleotides are TGCGCCAGCAGCCAAGAACGGGACATATTATACGAGCAGTACTTC. Amino acids: CASSQERDILYEQYF.

The chain is built from TRBV6-5 and TRBJ2-5, with D maybe TRBD1 (5 bases). The CDR3 loop spans 15 amino acids. V was shortened by 4 bases and J by 1 base, with 13 bases between the two germline ends. The germline V gene has CDR1 MNHEY and CDR2 SVGAGI. The DNA of the CDR3 is TGTGCCAGCAGTTCTTTCGACAGCCCCCAAGAGACCCAGTACTTC. Residues: CASSSFDSPQETQYF.

In DNA form, the CDR3 reads TGTGCCAGCAGTTACGGATCGCCAGATACGCAGTATTTT. As protein: CASSYGSPDTQYF. V and J are TRBV6-2 or TRBV6-3 and TRBJ2-3; no reliable D call. Germline CDR1 and CDR2: MNHEY and SVGEGT. The CDR3 runs to 13 residues. V was pared by 2 bases and J by 4 bases, with 7 bases between.

This sequence joins TRBV6-4 and TRBJ2-7, with 7 bases lining up with TRBD1. The CDR3 is 13 amino acids. In germline, CDR1 is MRHNA, CDR2 SNTAGT. J was trimmed by 6 bases and V by 3 bases; bases with no gene match: 5. CDR3: CASSEETGTEQYF. The DNA of the CDR3 is TGTGCCAGCAGTGAGGAGACAGGGACCGAGCAGTACTTC.

V usage is TRBV11-2 and J usage is TRBJ2-7, with D possibly being TRBD2 (6 bases). Germline V CDR1 and CDR2: SGHAT, FQNNGV. The V end was cut by 4 bases, the J end by 1 base, with 32 bases between. The length of the CDR3 is 21 residues. CDR3 residues: CASSSYRETNRFLDQSYEQYF. The CDR3 DNA reads as TGTGCCAGCAGCTCCTACCGGGAGACTAACCGTTTCCTAGACCAGTCCTACGAGCAGTACTTC. Drawing the rest from reference TRBV11-2 and TRBJ2-7, the complete variable domain is EAGVAQSPRYKIIEKRQSVAFWCNPISGHATLYWYQQILGQGPKLLIQFQNNGVVDDSQLPKDRFSAERLKGVDSTLKIQPAKLEDSAVYLCASSSYRETNRFLDQSYEQYFGPGTRLTVT.

The chain recombines TRBV10-3 with TRBJ1-1, with TRBD1 matching over 7 bases. The CDR3 is 16 amino acids. V shed 4 bases, J shed 2 bases, and the junction held 10 bases outside the gene matches. The germline CDR1 and CDR2 sequences are ENHRY and SYGVKD. Here the CDR3 DNA reads TGTGCCATCAGTGCGACAGGGTCTGGCGTAAACACTGAAGCTTTCTTT. Protein: CAISATGSGVNTEAFF.

The J gene is TRBJ2-7, the V gene TRBV11-2; D is possibly TRBD1 or TRBD2 (5 bases each). The CDR3 extends over 14 amino acids. CDR1 is SGHAT and CDR2 is FQNNGV in the germline V gene. Trimming removed 5 bases from V and 2 bases from J, with 13 bases in between. The CDR3 coding sequence is TGTGCCAGCAGCCCACGGGACCGTACCTACGAGCAGTACTTC. Residues: CASSPRDRTYEQYF.

This chain links TRBV27 with TRBJ1-1; no clear D gene. The CDR3 is 14 residues long. V was pared by 0 bases and J by 0 bases, with 5 bases between. Germline CDR1 is MNHEY and CDR2 is SMNVEV (reference sequence). In nucleotides, the CDR3 is TGTGCCAGCAGTTTATCGGCAGTGAACACTGAAGCTTTCTTT. Protein: CASSLSAVNTEAFF.

V and J are TRBV18 and TRBJ2-1; 11 nucleotides match TRBD2. Germline V gene lookup returns CDR1 KGHSH and CDR2 LQKENI. This CDR3 contains 16 residues. The V segment lost 5 bases and the J segment 0 bases; nucleotides outside the gene matches: 3. The CDR3 region is CASSGLAGGSYNEQFF. In nucleotides, the CDR3 is TGTGCCAGCTCAGGACTAGCGGGCGGCTCCTACAATGAGCAGTTCTTC. Together with reference TRBV18 and TRBJ2-1, the CDR3 gives the full variable domain: NAGVMQNPRHLVRRRGQEARLRCSPMKGHSHVYWYRQLPEEGLKFMVYLQKENIIDESGMPKERFSAEFPKEGPSILRIQQVVRGDSAAYFCASSGLAGGSYNEQFFGPGTRLTVL.

V gene TRBV3-1 combines with J gene TRBJ2-3; D may be TRBD1 or TRBD2 (5 bases each). Trimming shortened V by 2 bases and J by 7 bases, and 13 bases separated the two germline ends. Germline assignment: CDR1 LGHDT and CDR2 YNNKEL (reference sequence). This CDR3 has 14 residues. CDR3 bases: TGTGCCAGCAGCCAAAGGGACCCCTCCAATACGCAGTATTTT. It translates to CASSQRDPSNTQYF.